Each of the 15 T cell receptor beta chains below was sequenced from the same sample in a study of blood T cell repertoires in acute mononucleosis. The time point: convalescence about 6 months (5-8 months) after acute presentation (visit 7). Sequencing was performed with immunoSEQ multiplex PCR; in TCRdb, only in-frame clones are kept and a portion is missing. In the table there are approximately 2,300 clones, more than 20% of which are singletons. Study-wide points: GLC-BM selection appeared to involve both TCR alpha and beta chains.

The input for sequencing was EBV GLC epitope tetramer+ CD8+ T cells sorted from PBMCs, taken during convalescence from infectious mononucleosis. Subset indicated: CD8 T cells binding tetramer with EBV BMLF1 280-288 peptide (GLC-BM). These receptors were obtained from a woman aged 18 to 35 with infectious mononucleosis caused by EBV.

The chain joins TRBV29-1 to TRBJ2-1; 9 nucleotides match TRBD2. The V segment lost 5 bases and the J segment 3 bases; nucleotides outside the gene matches: 8. The length of the CDR3 is 15 residues. Germline V gene sequence: CDR1 SQVTM, CDR2 ANQGSEA. The CDR3 DNA reads as TGCAGCGTTCCTCCCGGGACTAGCATCTACAATGAGCAGTTCTTC. Amino acid sequence: CSVPPGTSIYNEQFF.

This clone was counted only a few times. A far larger clone is off by one base, so a read error is likely. This chain uses TRBV11-2 with TRBJ2-1, with a possible D match to TRBD1 (6 bases). Germline V gene lookup returns CDR1 SGHAT and CDR2 FQNNGV. The CDR3 has 18 residues. Trimming took 3 bases from V and 5 from J, leaving 23 bases between them. The CDR3 DNA sequence: TGTGCCAGCAGCTTGAGGGATGGGACCAGGGGACCTCACAATGAGCAGTTCTTC. It encodes CASSLRDGTRGPHNEQFF.

A remark on this clone: Given a much more abundant clone one base away, this may be a read error. The sample carries other DNA sequences with the same CDR3. The chain links TRBV7-2 to TRBJ2-1; 15 bases fit TRBD2. This CDR3 is built from 19 residues. Germline V gene data show CDR1 as SGHTA and CDR2 as FQGNSA. CDR3 DNA: TGCGCCAGCAGCCCCGGACTAGCGGGGGGGCTCTGGCTCTTCAATGAGCAGTTCTTC. It is translated as CASSPGLAGGLWLFNEQFF.

Comments on this clone: At one of its ends the junction is not consistent with the germline gene, which may arise from a read error. This chain joins TRBV5-1 and TRBJ2-1; 15 nucleotides line up with TRBD2. Per the germline V gene, CDR1 is SGHRS and CDR2 is YFSETQ. This CDR3 region has 19 residues. The CDR3 sequence: CGSIPGLAGGLWLFNEQFF. CDR3 DNA sequence: TGCGGCAGCATCCCCGGACTAGCGGGGGGGCTCTGGCTCTTCAATGAGCAGTTCTTC.

This clone was picked up many times. Other DNA sequences within the sample encode an identical CDR3. This chain connects TRBV23-1 to TRBJ2-1; the D is unclear. TRBV23-1 is marked as an open reading frame, function uncertain. Trimming removed 7 bases at V and 8 bases at J, with 12 bases between. The CDR3 runs 12 residues. CDR3 nucleotides: TGCGCCAGCAACGAGCCAGGCGATGAGCAGTTCTTC. Amino acid sequence: CASNEPGDEQFF.

Points on this clone: A far larger clone is off by one base, so a read error is likely. The genes are TRBV11-3 and TRBJ2-3; no clear D gene. The CDR3 has 13 amino acids. V lost 4 bases, J lost 9 bases, and 14 bases lay in between. Germline loops: CDR1 SGHNT, CDR2 YENEEA. CDR3 bases: TGTGCCAGCAGCTCAGAAAGTAGAGAGACGCAGTATTTT. Translated, it gives CASSSESRETQYF.

By proportion, this clone is medium-sized (0.01 to 0.1%). The junction departs from the called germline gene at one end, perhaps through a read error. Additional DNA sequences in this sample encode the identical CDR3. This CDR3 is CASSRGTAAYEQYF. The CDR3 nucleotides are TGCGCCAGCAGCCGCGGGACAGCTGCCTACGAGCAGTACTTC. This chain links TRBV7-9 with TRBJ2-7, with D possibly being TRBD1 (7 bases). This CDR3 comprises 14 residues. Looked up from germline, CDR1 is SEHNR and CDR2 is FQNEAQ (reference sequence).

This clone was recorded many times. A read error likely explains this, since a far larger clone differs by one base. Other DNA sequences in this specimen translate into the identical CDR3. The rearrangement links TRBV14 to TRBJ2-5; tentative D call: TRBD2 (5 bases). Germline V gives CDR1 SGHDN, CDR2 FVKESK. The CDR3 loop spans 13 amino acids. V lost 2 bases, J lost 8 bases, and 12 bases lay in between. The CDR3 is CASSQSPGCTQYF. The CDR3 region has the DNA TGTGCCAGCAGCCAATCGCCGGGGTGTACCCAGTACTTC. Full variable domain (rest looked up from reference TRBV14 and TRBJ2-5): EAGVTQFPSHSVIEKGQTVTLRCDPISGHDNLYWYRRVMGKEIKFLLHFVKESKQDESGMPNNRFLAERTGGTYSTLKVQPAELEDSGVYFCASSQSPGCTQYFGPGTRLLVL.

This clone came up a few times. At one of its ends the junction is not consistent with the germline gene, which may arise from a read error. The rearrangement joins TRBV4-1 to TRBJ2-7; the D is unclear. This CDR3 region has 14 residues. CDR1 and CDR2 (germline): MGHRA, YSYEKL. The CDR3 sequence: CASSLFSASYEQYF. Here the CDR3 DNA reads TGTGCCAGCAGTTTATTTTCCGCTTCCTACGAGCAGTACTTC.

Points on this clone: It may be a read error: a sequence one base away is much more abundant. The chain employs TRBV5-3 and TRBJ2-7; 9 positions match TRBD1. TRBV5-3 is an ORF, with its function uncertain. The CDR3 spans 14 residues. Losses at the gene ends were 8 bases for V and 5 bases for J; bases not matched to a gene: 11. The CDR3 reads CASSPGQGGHEQYF. CDR3 coding DNA: TGTGCCAGCAGCCCGGGACAGGGTGGCCACGAGCAGTACTTC.

This clone was detected a few times. The chain joins TRBV7-3 to TRBJ1-2; 8 positions match TRBD1. V was pared by 6 bases and J by 2 bases, with 11 bases of the junction left unmatched. The germline V gene encodes CDR1 SGHTA and CDR2 FQGTGA. CDR3 length: 16 residues. The CDR3 coding sequence is TGTGCCAGCAGTTTCCACATGACAGGGGCGAACTATGGCTACACCTTC. Translation: CASSFHMTGANYGYTF.

In this sample, this clone turned up a few times. It may be a read error: a sequence one base away is much more abundant. V usage is TRBV11-2 and J usage is TRBJ2-7, with D perhaps matching TRBD1 (7 bases). CDR3 length: 14 residues. Per germline, CDR1 SGHAT and CDR2 FQNNGV. The CDR3 DNA is TGTGGCAGCAGCCGCGGGACAGCTGCCTACGAGCAGTACTTC. It specifies CGSSRGTAAYEQYF.

The chain uses TRBV4-3 and TRBJ1-5; 9 bases align to TRBD1. With V trimmed by 0 bases and J by 13 bases, 13 bases remained unmatched. The CDR3 is 16 amino acids. Per the germline V gene, CDR1 is LGHNA and CDR2 is YSLEER. The CDR3 spells CASSQDPRDRDQLQHF. CDR3 in DNA: TGCGCCAGCAGCCAAGATCCCCGGGACAGGGATCAGCTTCAGCATTTT.

With respect to this clone: A far bigger clonotype differs at one base, so this is likely a read error. This rearrangement joins TRBV5-1 to TRBJ2-5; possibly TRBD2 for D (5 bases). Germline V gene lookup returns CDR1 SGHRS and CDR2 YFSETQ. This CDR3 region has 15 residues. V lost 3 bases and J 0 bases, leaving 12 bases between the germline ends. The CDR3 loop is CASSSIDGNQETQYF. CDR3 bases: TGCGCCAGCAGCTCAATAGACGGGAACCAAGAGACCCAGTACTTC.

Remarks on this clone: An end of the junction does not agree with germline; a read error may underlie this. This chain joins TRBV14 and TRBJ2-3; D call uncertain. The CDR3 length is 13 residues. CDR1 and CDR2 (germline): SGHDN, FVKESK. CDR3 loop: CARSQSPGGTLYF. The CDR3 region has the DNA TGTGCCAGGAGCCAATCTCCCGGCGGTACGCTGTATTTT.